Presented here are 5 T cell receptor beta chains from one specimen sequenced in a study of T-cell reconstitution after alpha-beta-depleted transplantation in children. Preparation of the TCRbeta library was carried out with unique molecular identifiers. TCRdb processed the PCR reads anew with MiXCR; each CDR3 protein has one entry. This repertoire shows nearly 400,000 distinct CDR3 sequences, about a fifth found once; its top ten account for approximately 3.9%. Source: PBMCs from the stem cell graft donor, taken from the stem cell graft. All receptors come from a human donor who donated a stem cell graft to a child with acute myeloid leukemia.

J is TRBJ2-1 and V is TRBV9, with D maybe TRBD2 (6 bases). Germline CDR1 is SGDLS and CDR2 is YYNGEE. CDR3 length: 15 residues. The germline V and J ends were trimmed by 3 bases and 0 bases, with 10 bases remaining between them. CDR3 coding DNA: TGTGCCAGCAGCGCGGCGGGGCCCTCCTACAATGAGCAGTTCTTC. Its translation: CASSAAGPSYNEQFF. Using reference TRBV9 and TRBJ2-1 for the parts outside the CDR3, the full variable domain is DSGVTQTPKHLITATGQRVTLRCSPRSGDLSVYWYQQSLDQGLQFLIQYYNGEERAKGNILERFSAQQFPDLHSELNLSSLELGDSALYFCASSAAGPSYNEQFFGPGTRLTVL.

Many counts were recorded for this clonotype. The rearrangement uses TRBV6-2 or TRBV6-3 and TRBJ2-1; 9 bases fit TRBD2. This CDR3 is built from 15 residues. Germline CDR1 and CDR2: MNHEY and SVGEGT. Unmatched junction bases numbered 9, after V lost 7 bases and J lost 5 bases. The CDR3 here is CASTAGASGDNEQFF. The CDR3, as DNA: TGTGCCAGCACAGCGGGGGCTAGCGGGGACAATGAGCAGTTCTTC.

This clonotype was picked up many times. V and J are TRBV6-6 and TRBJ1-1; TRBD1 might be the D (5 bases). V shed 7 bases and J shed 8 bases, with 14 bases lying between them. Germline V lookup: CDR1 MNHNY, CDR2 SVGAGI (reference sequence). This CDR3 spans 12 amino acids. CDR3 DNA: TGTGCCAGCAAGCTCGGGGGATCGGAAGCTTTCTTT. Protein sequence: CASKLGGSEAFF.

This chain joins TRBV7-8 and TRBJ2-6, with no clear D. Trimming took 5 bases from V and 0 from J, leaving 11 bases between them. The CDR3 is 16 amino acids. CDR1 and CDR2 from the germline V gene are SGHVS and FQNEAQ. CDR3 sequence (DNA): TGTGCCAGCAGCGCCGGACGGAGCTCTGGGGCCAACGTCCTGACTTTC. Protein sequence: CASSAGRSSGANVLTF.

The rearrangement uses TRBV29-1 and TRBJ2-1, with TRBD2 matching over 7 bases. The trim removed 1 base at V and 9 bases at J, leaving 6 bases unmatched. This CDR3 spans 13 amino acids. CDR1 and CDR2 from the germline V gene are SQVTM and ANQGSEA. The CDR3 coding sequence is TGCAGCGTTGAAGCGGCCTGGGGGGGTGAGCAGTTCTTC. Protein: CSVEAAWGGEQFF.